This is a list of T cell receptor beta chains from one sample in a study of chemoradiotherapy in HPV16-positive cancers. The data were produced by immunoSEQ multiplex PCR, yet TCRdb's version contains in-frame clones alone and is incomplete. The sample carries roughly 19,000 clones, approximately 84% recorded once. Sequencing used blood, obtained from a patient who underwent chemoradiotherapy. Receptor source: a human donor with HPV-associated anogenital cancer. CDR3s include the opening cysteine and the closing phenylalanine or tryptophan. The order of the fields is V gene, D gene, clone size, J gene, CDR3 protein, CDR3 DNA. D genes are given only for firm matches. Clone sizes are given selectively: once, few, many, or a class where the clone is expanded.

>TRBV28|.|.|TRBJ2-5
CASNEQQETQYF
TGTGCCAGCAATGAACAGCAAGAGACCCAGTACTTC
>TRBV11-2|TRBD1|.|TRBJ2-1
CASSLLGQGAGNEQFF
TGTGCCAGCAGCCTCCTAGGACAGGGGGCGGGCAATGAGCAGTTCTTC
>TRBV19|TRBD1|.|TRBJ1-1
CASTGTGTNTEAFF
TGTGCCAGTACGGGGACAGGAACGAACACTGAAGCTTTCTTT
>TRBV5-4|.|.|TRBJ2-7
CASSFGQGNSYEQYF
TGTGCCAGCAGCTTCGGTCAGGGGAACTCCTACGAGCAGTACTTC
>TRBV6-4|.|.|TRBJ1-1
CASSGGGRDTEAFF
TGTGCCAGCTCAGGCGGGGGAAGGGACACTGAAGCTTTCTTT
>TRBV7-9|.|once|TRBJ1-2
CASSPEGGTYGYTF
TGTGCCAGCAGCCCCGAAGGGGGGACCTATGGCTACACCTTC
>TRBV7-2|.|.|TRBJ2-2
CASSLVRRNTGELFF
TGTGCCAGCAGCTTAGTACGGAGGAACACCGGGGAGCTGTTTTTT
>TRBV2|.|.|TRBJ1-4
CASSPGAGSNEKLFF
TGTGCCAGCAGCCCCGGGGCAGGGTCGAATGAAAAACTGTTTTTT
>TRBV4-3|.|.|TRBJ1-2
CASSQVGAGANYGYTF
TGCGCCAGCAGCCAAGTGGGGGCAGGAGCTAACTATGGCTACACCTTC
>TRBV11-2|TRBD2|.|TRBJ2-3
CASSRVGAGLGTDTQYF
TGTGCCAGCAGCCGTGTAGGAGCGGGGTTGGGCACAGATACGCAGTATTTT
>TRBV7-2|TRBD1|once|TRBJ2-2
CASSLQGAVTGELFF
TGTGCCAGCAGCTTACAGGGGGCGGTCACCGGGGAGCTGTTTTTT
>TRBV19|.|.|TRBJ1-2
CASSINTANYGYTF
TGTGCCAGTAGTATAAATACAGCTAACTATGGCTACACCTTC
>TRBV4-1|TRBD2|.|TRBJ2-1
CASTNIAGGGVNEQFF
TGCGCCAGCACCAATATAGCGGGAGGAGGGGTTAATGAGCAGTTCTTC
>TRBV5-1|TRBD2|once|TRBJ2-7
CASSLGTSGSSEQYF
TGCGCCAGCAGCTTGGGGACTAGCGGGAGTAGCGAGCAGTACTTC
>TRBV6-1|.|few|TRBJ1-3
CASSLDRAVGNTIYF
TGTGCCAGCAGTCTTGACAGAGCCGTTGGAAACACCATATATTTT
>TRBV10-3|.|.|TRBJ1-4
CAISEATYEKLFF
TGTGCCATCAGTGAGGCCACCTACGAAAAACTGTTTTTT
>TRBV18|.|once|TRBJ1-1
CASSPQTGANPEAFF
TGTGCCAGCTCACCCCAAACGGGGGCGAACCCTGAAGCTTTCTTT
>TRBV4-3|.|few|TRBJ2-7
CASSQGINWRQEPTYEQYF
TGCGCCAGCAGCCAAGGGATAAATTGGAGACAGGAACCCACGTACGAGCAGTACTTC
>TRBV10-3|TRBD2|.|TRBJ2-3
CAISESAGEVTDTQYF
TGTGCCATCAGTGAGTCCGCGGGAGAGGTCACAGATACGCAGTATTTT
>TRBV11-2|TRBD2|.|TRBJ2-3
CASSSGAGGFVLTDTQYF
TGTGCCAGCAGCTCCGGAGCGGGGGGCTTCGTTTTGACAGATACGCAGTATTTT
>TRBV4-1|TRBD1|.|TRBJ2-5
CASSQDGWTGEETQYF
TGCGCCAGCAGCCAAGATGGTTGGACAGGGGAAGAGACCCAGTACTTC
>TRBV6-6|.|.|TRBJ1-4
CASIRLEATNEKLFF
TGTGCCAGCATTAGATTGGAAGCAACTAATGAAAAACTGTTTTTT
>TRBV30|.|.|TRBJ1-6
CAWSLTGISPLHF
TGTGCCTGGAGTTTAACAGGGATTTCACCCCTCCACTTT
>TRBV5-1|.|.|TRBJ2-2
CASSRDVGELFF
TGCGCCAGCAGCAGGGACGTCGGGGAGCTGTTTTTT
>TRBV15|TRBD1|few|TRBJ1-5
CATSGQGAGNQPQHF
TGTGCCACCAGCGGACAGGGGGCCGGCAATCAGCCCCAGCATTTT
>TRBV5-4|.|.|TRBJ2-1
CASSWAGTKAGAEQFF
TGTGCCAGCAGCTGGGCGGGAACGAAGGCAGGGGCTGAGCAGTTCTTC
>TRBV30|.|.|TRBJ2-3
CAWTELDTQYF
TGTGCCTGGACAGAGTTAGATACGCAGTATTTT
>TRBV7-2|.|.|TRBJ1-2
CASSRGQGSFDGYTF
TGTGCCAGCAGCCGCGGGCAGGGGTCCTTCGATGGCTACACCTTC
>TRBV5-1|TRBD1|.|TRBJ2-7
CASSLNGQGSSYEQYF
TGCGCCAGCAGCTTGAACGGACAGGGATCCTCCTACGAGCAGTACTTC
>TRBV6-5|TRBD1|.|TRBJ1-2
CASSRGTGDGYTF
TGTGCCAGCAGTAGGGGGACAGGGGATGGCTACACCTTC
>TRBV2|.|.|TRBJ1-1
CASSVGGTKNTEAFF
TGTGCCAGCAGTGTTGGGGGGACAAAGAACACTGAAGCTTTCTTT
>TRBV11-2|.|once|TRBJ2-5
CASSFDGKTQETQYF
TGTGCCAGCAGCTTTGACGGCAAGACACAAGAGACCCAGTACTTC
>TRBV4-3|.|.|TRBJ1-5
CASSQDRSYSNQPQHF
TGCGCCAGCAGCCAAGATCGGAGCTATAGCAATCAGCCCCAGCATTTT
>TRBV5-4|.|few|TRBJ2-7
CASSFTLGGSYEQYF
TGTGCCAGCAGCTTCACCCTGGGGGGTTCCTACGAGCAGTACTTC
>TRBV7-3|.|.|TRBJ2-2
CASSLSPGGELFF
TGTGCCAGCAGTCTCAGCCCCGGAGGGGAGCTGTTTTTT
>TRBV5-1|.|.|TRBJ1-3
CASSLGGQSSGNTIYF
TGCGCCAGCAGCTTGGGGGGGCAGAGCTCTGGAAACACCATATATTTT
>TRBV9|.|.|TRBJ1-5
CASSVGKPQHF
TGTGCCAGCAGCGTAGGAAAGCCCCAGCATTTT
>TRBV5-1|.|.|TRBJ1-6
CASSLTFSGDSSYNSPLHF
TGCGCCAGCAGCTTGACCTTCTCAGGGGATAGCTCCTATAATTCACCCCTCCACTTT
>TRBV4-3|.|.|TRBJ2-2
CASSYRTGELFF
TGCGCCAGCAGCTACCGTACCGGGGAGCTGTTTTTT
>TRBV7-8|TRBD2|.|TRBJ2-5
CASSFRLAGQETQYF
TGTGCCAGCAGCTTCCGACTAGCGGGGCAAGAGACCCAGTACTTC
>TRBV25-1|TRBD1|.|TRBJ2-3
CASSAAVGTGILDTQYF
TGTGCCAGCAGTGCTGCCGTGGGGACAGGGATACTCGATACGCAGTATTTT
>TRBV7-2|.|.|TRBJ1-1
CASSLGPALAGEAFF
TGTGCCAGCAGCTTAGGTCCCGCGTTGGCCGGTGAAGCTTTCTTT
>TRBV15|.|once|TRBJ1-4
CATSRPPPSPDEKLFF
TGTGCCACCAGCAGGCCCCCCCCGAGCCCCGATGAAAAACTGTTTTTT
>TRBV12-5|TRBD1|.|TRBJ2-5
CASGSGVRRGYQETQYF
TGTGCTAGTGGTTCCGGGGTCCGCAGGGGGTACCAAGAGACCCAGTACTTC
>TRBV7-3|TRBD2|.|TRBJ2-3
CASSLGLAGDTQYF
TGTGCCAGCAGCTTGGGACTAGCGGGAGATACGCAGTATTTT
>TRBV7-3|TRBD1|.|TRBJ2-5
CASSLTMTGLGETQYF
TGTGCCAGCAGCTTAACGATGACAGGGCTTGGCGAGACCCAGTACTTC